A single sample gave rise to the 23 T cell receptor beta chains below, sequenced in a study of CD8+ T cells in alopecia areata. The sequencing template was cDNA reverse transcribed from extracted RNA. This table comes from immunoSEQ multiplex PCR, and its TCRdb copy is limited to in-frame clones, with some not included. The table has 79,000 or so clones, roughly 66% seen once. Sample treatment: oral pan-JAK inhibitor, 5-10 mg twice daily. The sequencing here drew on CD8+ T cells sorted from blood, taken at week 24, from a patient treated with tofacitinib. The receptors stem from a human donor with alopecia areata.

The chain combines TRBV7-6 with TRBJ1-1; D remains ambiguous. V was cut by 4 bases and J by 0 bases, with 9 bases left in between. CDR1 SGHVS and CDR2 FNYEAQ come from the germline V gene. The CDR3 has 14 amino acids. The CDR3 loop is CASSYPPLNTEAFF. The CDR3 DNA is TGTGCCAGCAGCTATCCTCCACTGAACACTGAAGCTTTCTTT.

The chain couples TRBV29-1 to TRBJ1-2; D remains ambiguous. Germline assignment: CDR1 SQVTM and CDR2 ANQGSEA. This CDR3 region has 13 residues. The V and J ends lost 1 base and 0 bases respectively, with 6 bases between them. In DNA, the CDR3 is TGCAGCGTTGAAGGACGATCTAACTATGGCTACACCTTC. This sequence encodes CSVEGRSNYGYTF.

In its sample, this clone was seen once. The V call is TRBV9, the J call TRBJ2-7, with D possibly TRBD1 on 6 matching bases. V lost 4 bases to trimming and J lost 0 bases, with 11 bases between them. Germline V gene lookup returns CDR1 SGDLS and CDR2 YYNGEE. This CDR3 is built from 14 residues. CDR3 bases: TGTGCCAGCAGCCCTCGGACAGCCTCCTACGAGCAGTACTTC. Amino acids: CASSPRTASYEQYF.

The chain uses TRBV2 and TRBJ1-2; D gene uncertain. The CDR3 runs 15 residues. V shed 8 bases and J shed 6 bases, with 22 bases lying between them. Germline V gene data show CDR1 as SNHLY and CDR2 as FYNNEI. CDR3 residues: CASAREARESNGYTF. In DNA form, the CDR3 reads TGTGCCAGCGCTCGAGAGGCGCGGGAATCGAATGGCTACACCTTC.

This clone was counted between two and nine times. V usage is TRBV18 and J usage is TRBJ1-2, with D unresolved. Trimming took 1 base from V and 3 from J, leaving 9 bases between them. Germline V gene lookup returns CDR1 KGHSH and CDR2 LQKENI. The CDR3 extends over 14 amino acids. CDR3 region: CASSPRGLHYGYTF. CDR3 coding DNA: TGTGCCAGCTCACCACGAGGATTACACTATGGCTACACCTTC.

This rearrangement joins TRBV7-2 to TRBJ1-1; D is unclear. Germline CDR1 and CDR2: SGHTA and FQGNSA. This CDR3 has 14 amino acids. Between the trimmed V and J ends, which lost 1 base and 3 bases, there was a span of 9 bases. CDR3 bases: TGTGCCAGCAGCTTAGGAGGTTCGGACACTGAAGCTTTCTTT. Protein product: CASSLGGSDTEAFF.

The chain has TRBV29-1 and TRBJ1-2; 9 bases map to TRBD1. Germline V CDR1 and CDR2: SQVTM, ANQGSEA. The CDR3 extends over 16 amino acids. V lost 8 bases to trimming and J lost 6 bases; unmatched junction nucleotides: 19. This CDR3 is CSPWLRSGTGKNGYTF. The CDR3 DNA follows: TGCAGCCCTTGGCTTCGTTCCGGGACAGGGAAAAATGGCTACACCTTC.

The chain links TRBV4-3 to TRBJ1-4; no definite D call. This CDR3 has 18 residues. Germline CDR1 LGHNA, CDR2 YSLEER. The V and J ends lost 0 bases and 5 bases respectively, with 19 bases between them. CDR3: CASSQDRVIGHLNEKLFF. CDR3 sequence (DNA): TGCGCCAGCAGCCAAGATAGGGTCATCGGGCATCTCAATGAAAAACTGTTTTTT.

This clone was seen ten or more times. The chain employs TRBV7-3 and TRBJ1-1; no firm D call. Trimming left V 4 bases short and J 0 bases short, with 6 bases between. The CDR3 has 13 residues. The germline CDR1 and CDR2 sequences are SGHTA and FQGTGA. The CDR3 spells CASSSTLNTEAFF. The CDR3 nucleotides are TGTGCCAGCAGCTCGACATTGAACACTGAAGCTTTCTTT.

This chain uses TRBV7-2 with TRBJ2-3, with 8 bases fitting TRBD1. The CDR3 covers 17 residues. After removal of 4 bases from V and 4 bases from J, the junction contained 13 bases not matched to a gene. Germline V CDR1 and CDR2: SGHTA, FQGNSA. The CDR3 here is CASSSTGGALAPDTQYF. For the CDR3, the DNA is TGTGCCAGCAGCTCCACAGGGGGAGCTCTAGCTCCAGATACGCAGTATTTT. Full variable domain (missing parts from reference TRBV7-2 and TRBJ2-3): GAGVSQSPSNKVTEKGKDVELRCDPISGHTALYWYRQSLGQGLEFLIYFQGNSAPDKSGLPSDRFSAERTGGSVSTLTIQRTQQEDSAVYLCASSSTGGALAPDTQYFGPGTRLTVL.

The rearrangement uses TRBV27 and TRBJ1-5, with a possible D match to TRBD1 (5 bases). The V gene lost 6 bases and the J gene lost 0 bases, with 12 bases spanning the gap. The CDR3 totals 15 residues. CDR1 is MNHEY, CDR2 SMNVEV, per germline (reference sequence). CDR3 bases: TGTGCCAGCAGATCTCTGGGGGGTAGCAATCAGCCCCAGCATTTT. It codes for CASRSLGGSNQPQHF.

This rearrangement joins TRBV5-5 to TRBJ1-5; D remains ambiguous. The CDR3 has 15 residues. The V end lost 4 bases, the J end lost 7 bases, and 18 bases lay between the germline ends. Germline CDR1 reads SGHKS; CDR2 reads YYEKEE (reference sequence). CDR3 nucleotides: TGTGCCAGCAGCGCTGAACCGGCCGGAGGGCAGCCCCAGCATTTT. Translating gives CASSAEPAGGQPQHF.

The rearrangement links TRBV27 to TRBJ2-3, with 10 bases that match TRBD2. This CDR3 is 15 amino acids long. Germline V gene data show CDR1 as MNHEY and CDR2 as SMNVEV (reference sequence). Germline trimming cut 3 bases from V and 2 bases from J; bases unmatched to any gene: 2. CDR3 DNA: TGTGCCAGCAGTTTGGGACTAGCGTCCACAGATACGCAGTATTTT. It yields the protein CASSLGLASTDTQYF.

J is TRBJ1-1 and V is TRBV27, with D possibly matching TRBD1 (5 bases). The CDR3 runs 16 residues. Germline-derived CDR1 and CDR2 are MNHEY and SMNVEV (reference sequence). The ends were cut back, 3 bases at V and 2 bases at J, with 16 bases in the middle. CDR3: CASSLLGVIGNTEAFF. In nucleotides, the CDR3 is TGTGCCAGCAGTTTGTTAGGGGTTATTGGCAACACTGAAGCTTTCTTT.

The chain employs TRBV5-1 and TRBJ1-4; TRBD1 might be the D (5 bases). Trimming stripped 2 bases from V and 6 bases from J, with 8 bases between. The CDR3 sequence is 13 residues long. Germline loops: CDR1 SGHRS, CDR2 YFSETQ. The CDR3 DNA sequence: TGCGCCAGCAGCTTAGGGGTTGATGAAAAACTGTTTTTT. It codes for CASSLGVDEKLFF. Using reference TRBV5-1 and TRBJ1-4 for the parts outside the CDR3, the full variable domain is KAGVTQTPRYLIKTRGQQVTLSCSPISGHRSVSWYQQTPGQGLQFLFEYFSETQRNKGNFPGRFSGRQFSNSRSEMNVSTLELGDSALYLCASSLGVDEKLFFGSGTQLSVL.

This clone was observed a few times. The genes are TRBV28 and TRBJ1-1, with 9 bases fitting TRBD1. The CDR3 covers 14 residues. CDR1 MDHEN and CDR2 SYDVKM come from the germline V gene. Trimming at V came to 8 bases and at J to 3 bases, leaving 7 bases not matched to a gene. CDR3 protein: CASGRDRDHTEAFF. The CDR3 nucleotides read TGTGCCAGCGGCCGGGACAGGGATCACACTGAAGCTTTCTTT.

This clone was counted a single time. This chain links TRBV7-9 with TRBJ2-7; D tentatively reads TRBD1 or TRBD2 (7 bases each). Between the trimmed V and J ends, which lost 1 base and 4 bases, there was a span of 17 bases. CDR3 length equals 16 residues. Germline V gene sequence: CDR1 SEHNR, CDR2 FQNEAQ (reference sequence). The chain's CDR3 is CASSLEGGTVIYEQYF. DNA for the CDR3: TGTGCCAGCAGCTTAGAGGGGGGGACAGTCATTTACGAGCAGTACTTC.

This clone was counted only a few times. J is TRBJ2-5 and V is TRBV29-1; D unresolved. CDR1 and CDR2 (germline): SQVTM, ANQGSEA. Trimming left V 3 bases short and J 4 bases short, with 12 bases between. CDR3 length: 13 residues. The CDR3 loop reads CSVDRILGETQYF. CDR3 nucleotide sequence: TGCAGCGTTGACAGAATATTGGGAGAGACCCAGTACTTC.

This clone showed up just a few times. This chain connects TRBV10-3 to TRBJ1-5; D not resolved. Germline assignment: CDR1 ENHRY and CDR2 SYGVKD. The CDR3 length is 18 residues. Trimming removed 0 bases from V and 3 bases from J, with 18 bases in between. CDR3: CAISESIRGQIFNQPQHF. The CDR3 nucleotides are TGTGCCATCAGTGAGTCGATTAGAGGTCAGATATTCAATCAGCCCCAGCATTTT.

This clone appeared once. This specimen includes other DNA sequences encoding the same CDR3. V and J are TRBV6-5 and TRBJ1-2, with 7 bases fitting TRBD1. This CDR3 has 14 residues. The J segment lost 8 bases and the V segment lost 0 bases, leaving 6 bases of the junction unmatched. Germline lookup yields CDR1 MNHEY and CDR2 SVGAGI. CDR3 nucleotide sequence: TGTGCCAGCAGTTACTCGACAGGGTTGGGCGGCTACACCTTC. It encodes CASSYSTGLGGYTF.

The chain couples TRBV2 to TRBJ2-1, with a tentative D call TRBD2 (8 bases). Trimming took off 8 bases at V and 5 bases at J, with 28 bases between the two ends. The CDR3 has 18 residues. Germline assignment: CDR1 SNHLY and CDR2 FYNNEI. CDR3 loop: CASVGGWQGGLVDNEQFF. The CDR3 nucleotides are TGTGCCAGCGTAGGCGGCTGGCAGGGGGGACTAGTCGACAATGAGCAGTTCTTC.

Here the CDR3 reads CASSTVGGLVNEQFF. CDR3 in DNA: TGTGCCAGCAGCACCGTGGGGGGGCTTGTTAATGAGCAGTTCTTC. The chain has TRBV6-1 and TRBJ2-1, with D perhaps TRBD2 (7 bases). The V end lost 6 bases, the J end lost 7 bases, and 19 bases lay between the germline ends. Germline CDR1 MNHNS, CDR2 SASEGT. The CDR3 is 15 amino acids.

This clone was counted only a few times. The rearrangement uses TRBV19 and TRBJ1-1; 8 positions match TRBD1. Unmatched junction bases numbered 3, after V lost 4 bases and J lost 5 bases. The germline gives CDR1 LNHDA, CDR2 SQIVND (reference sequence). CDR3 length: 13 residues. CDR3 loop: CASSSRGQTEAFF. The CDR3 DNA reads TGTGCCAGTAGTAGCAGGGGGCAGACTGAAGCTTTCTTT.